These 9 T cell receptor beta chains were all obtained from the same sample, sequenced in a study of blood T cell repertoires in COVID-19. Libraries were prepared by immunoSEQ multiplex PCR; TCRdb keeps only in-frame clonotypes and omits some of them. The sample consists of 190,000 or so clones, 70% to 90% of them appearing once. The specimen sequenced was peripheral blood. The receptors here all came from a man aged 35 to 55 with active or convalescent COVID-19.

The chain joins TRBV6-5 to TRBJ2-1; tentatively, D is TRBD2 (6 bases). This CDR3 has 13 residues. Trimming pared 11 bases from V and 15 bases from J, leaving 26 bases between. Germline V CDR1 and CDR2: MNHEY, SVGAGI. The CDR3 nucleotides read TGTGCCGGGAGCCCCCCTTTGGGGGGAATTTTGTTCTTC. It codes for CAGSPPLGGILFF.

This rearrangement joins TRBV7-2 to TRBJ1-2, with D uncertain. CDR1 is SGHTA, CDR2 FQGNSA, per germline. The CDR3 spans 17 residues. V gave up 4 bases and J gave up 5 bases, with 23 bases separating them. The CDR3 is CASSSLGSRAERYGYTF. Here the CDR3 DNA reads TGTGCCAGCAGCTCCCTAGGGTCGAGGGCAGAGAGGTATGGCTACACCTTC.

V is TRBV28 and J is TRBJ2-4, with a tentative D call TRBD2 (7 bases). The CDR3 spans 18 residues. V was shortened by 1 base and J by 2 bases, with 18 bases between the two germline ends. Germline CDR1 MDHEN, CDR2 SYDVKM. The CDR3 DNA follows: TGTGCCAGCAGTTTATCGGGCCTCGGGGGGCGGACCAAAAACATTCAGTACTTC. This encodes CASSLSGLGGRTKNIQYF.

The chain employs TRBV19 and TRBJ1-3; D is unresolved. The CDR3 covers 15 residues. The germline CDR1 and CDR2 sequences are LNHDA and SQIVND (reference sequence). The V gene lost 5 bases and the J gene lost 3 bases, with 14 bases spanning the gap. The CDR3 spells CASSRGATSGNTIYF. The DNA for the CDR3 is TGTGCCAGTAGTCGAGGCGCGACCAGTGGAAACACCATATATTTT.

V gene TRBV24-1 combines with J gene TRBJ2-7; TRBD2 is a possible D gene (5 bases). Germline V gene data show CDR1 as KGHDR and CDR2 as SFDVKD. The CDR3 extends over 12 amino acids. With 1 base removed from V and 7 bases from J, the gap between germline ends came to 7 bases. CDR3 amino acids: CATSDFPGEQYF. CDR3 bases: TGTGCCACCAGTGATTTCCCGGGAGAGCAGTACTTC.

The V call is TRBV19, the J call TRBJ2-3, with 7 positions matching TRBD2. CDR1 and CDR2 from the germline V gene are LNHDA and SQIVND (reference sequence). The CDR3 spans 14 residues. V was clipped by 6 bases and J by 2 bases; unmatched bases: 5. In nucleotides, the CDR3 is TGTGCCAGTAGGGAGCGGGGCCCCACAGATACGCAGTATTTT. Translating it yields CASRERGPTDTQYF.

The chain employs TRBV10-3 and TRBJ1-2; TRBD1 aligns across 7 bases. The CDR3 runs to 15 residues. The trim removed 0 bases at V and 1 base at J, leaving 2 bases unmatched. Germline V gives CDR1 ENHRY, CDR2 SYGVKD. For the CDR3, the DNA is TGTGCCATCAGTGAGTCAGGGGGCAGTAACTATGGCTACACCTTC. It is translated as CAISESGGSNYGYTF.

This chain uses TRBV5-6 with TRBJ1-6, with D uncertain. V lost 0 bases and J lost 9, with 7 bases in between. In germline, CDR1 is SGHDT, CDR2 YYEEEE. The CDR3 runs 13 residues. In DNA form, the CDR3 reads TGTGCCAGCAGCTTGGGTCTGGCTTCACCCCTCCACTTT. Amino acids: CASSLGLASPLHF.

The chain links TRBV5-1 to TRBJ2-7; 8 bases align to TRBD1. The CDR3 contains 14 residues. Per germline, CDR1 SGHRS and CDR2 YFSETQ. Trimming cost V 4 bases and J 6 bases; bases outside gene matches: 9. Here the CDR3 DNA reads TGCGCCAGCAGCCTACGACAGGGGTGGGGCGAGCAGTACTTC. Protein product: CASSLRQGWGEQYF. Full variable domain (missing parts from reference TRBV5-1 and TRBJ2-7): KAGVTQTPRYLIKTRGQQVTLSCSPISGHRSVSWYQQTPGQGLQFLFEYFSETQRNKGNFPGRFSGRQFSNSRSEMNVSTLELGDSALYLCASSLRQGWGEQYFGPGTRLTVT.